This T cell receptor (beta chain) originates from a study of T-cell reconstitution after alpha-beta-depleted transplantation in children. Germline values: CDR1 ENHRY, CDR2 SYGVKD. The CDR3 contains 14 residues. V shed 4 bases, J shed 7 bases, and the junction held 6 bases outside the gene matches. This clonotype appeared a few times. Using unique molecular identifiers, the investigators prepared the TCRbeta library. MiXCR, run by TCRdb on the PCR reads, gives a single entry per CDR3 protein. The sample gives hundreds of thousands of distinct CDR3 sequences, 10% to 15% of which show up once; around 2% is in the top ten.

The V call is TRBV10-3, the J call TRBJ2-1, with TRBD2 matching over 8 bases. The material was PBMCs, mostly from graft donor cells, obtained 360 days after TCRalphabeta/CD19-depleted stem cell transplant. The receptor was derived from a male patient younger than 18 who had a stem cell transplant for acute myeloid leukemia, so the T cells may come from the graft donor. In DNA form, the CDR3 reads TGTGCCATCAGTGTTAGCGGGATAAGTAATGAGCAGTTCTTC. This codes for CAISVSGISNEQFF.